The clone carrying this T cell receptor (beta chain) came up many times. Its cognate antigen is unknown. Patients aged 18 to 65 had newly diagnosed hyperthyroidism that had lasted under 2 months. TCR beta CDR3 region amplification was performed from RNA transcripts. HTBI primers were employed in a first-round RT-PCR of the TCR CDR3. TCRdb analysed the multiplex PCR reads with MiXCR anew, one entry per CDR3 protein. The table has nearly 750,000 distinct CDR3 sequences, approximately 40% seen once; the top ten hold approximately 31%. These data belong to a study of T cells in Graves' hyperthyroidism and ophthalmopathy. Whole-study results and caveats: With a median lead of roughly 6.8 months before onset, the model predicted ophthalmopathy.

Germline CDR1 is LGHNA and CDR2 is YSLEER. The length of the CDR3 is 14 residues. V was clipped by 6 bases and J by 1 base, with 12 bases between them. The chain couples TRBV4-3 to TRBJ1-1; a possible D gene is TRBD1 (6 bases). Sequencing was carried out using blood. This sequence originates from a woman in her forties with Graves' hyperthyroidism. In nucleotides, the CDR3 is TGCGCCAGCAGTGACGGGACACCGAACACTGAAGCTTTCTTT. Amino acids: CASSDGTPNTEAFF.